This TCR beta chain was obtained from a study of blood T cell repertoires in COVID-19. About the study: Sample material is recorded as cDNA or gDNA derived from T cells, B-cell-depleted T cells, or PBMCs.

TCRdb's table, derived via immunoSEQ multiplex PCR, lists solely in-frame clones and lacks some. The top ten clones hold about a tenth of a sample with around 430,000 clones, roughly 89% of them seen once. Those who participated ranged in age from roughly 18 to 89 years and resided in 24 US areas. In assigning cohorts, the study relied on participant-reported clinical history. Resolution of symptoms, clearance, or two negative PCRs was present in recovered Cohort 3 donors. The CDR3 covers 15 residues. CDR1 MNHEY and CDR2 SMNVEV come from the germline V gene (reference sequence). Germline trimming cut 4 bases from V and 5 bases from J; bases unmatched to any gene: 4.

The sample was PBMCs or T cells enriched from blood (not recorded which). The rearrangement uses TRBV27 and TRBJ1-4; 10 positions agree with TRBD1. This receptor was taken from a woman aged 45-59 years who had recovered from COVID-19. The CDR3 DNA reads TGTGCCAGCAGTTCAGGACAGGGGGTAAATGAAAAACTGTTTTTT. As protein: CASSSGQGVNEKLFF. Looking up the rest from reference TRBV27 and TRBJ1-4 gives the full variable domain: EAQVTQNPRYLITVTGKKLTVTCSQNMNHEYMSWYRQDPGLGLRQIYYSMNVEVTDKGDVPEGYKVSRKEKRNFPLILESPSPNQTSLYFCASSSGQGVNEKLFFGSGTQLSVL.